Listed below are T cell receptor beta chains from one sample, sequenced in a study of blood T cells in healthy people across ages. TCRdb re-derived calls from the 5' RACE reads in MiXCR, one entry per CDR3 protein. This repertoire shows hundreds of thousands of distinct CDR3 sequences, about 45% found once; its top ten account for roughly 18%. The sequencing sample was made of blood. These TCRs come from a man aged 80 or over in good health. Both conserved end residues are part of each CDR3. D genes are given only for firm matches. Clone size, where shown, is once, few, many, or a class for clones that have expanded.

. TRBJ2-6 TRBV7-2 . TGTGCCAGCAGCTTGGACTACGGGGCCAACGTCCTGACTTTC CASSLDYGANVLTF
TRBD1 TRBJ1-6 TRBV12-3/TRBV12-4 . TGTGCCAGCAGTCCTAGGACAGGGGGGTTCTATAATTCACCCCTCCACTTT CASSPRTGGFYNSPLHF
TRBD1 TRBJ1-4 TRBV7-9 . TGTGCCAGCAGCTTTAGGTCAGGGGGAGGAACTAATGAAAAACTGTTTTTT CASSFRSGGGTNEKLFF
. TRBJ1-5 TRBV9 . TGTGCCAGCAGCCGGGCAGGGGAAGGTCAGCCCCAGCATTTT CASSRAGEGQPQHF
TRBD1 TRBJ2-5 TRBV2 few TGTGCCAGCAGCCGGGACAGTGAAGAGACCCAGTACTTC CASSRDSEETQYF
. TRBJ2-3 TRBV5-1 few TGCGCCAGCAGCGACTCCTCTGGTGCAGATACGCAGTATTTT CASSDSSGADTQYF
. TRBJ2-3 TRBV12-3/TRBV12-4 . TGTGCCAGCAGAAGGACCTCCGTGGGCACAGATACGCAGTATTTT CASRRTSVGTDTQYF
. TRBJ2-7 TRBV6-6 . TGTGCCAGCAGTCCCCCTTTCGACAGCCCTTCCTACGAGCAGTACTTC CASSPPFDSPSYEQYF
TRBD1 TRBJ2-7 TRBV11-3 . TGTGCCAGCAACACCGGGACAGGGTCAGGCGAGCAGTACTTC CASNTGTGSGEQYF
. TRBJ2-3 TRBV20-1 many TGCAGTGCCTCCCTCCGGGTCACAGAGGGAGATACGCAGTATTTT CSASLRVTEGDTQYF
. TRBJ2-1 TRBV24-1 few TGTGCCACCAGTTTCAGGGACCCCGGGAGTGAGCAGTTCTTC CATSFRDPGSEQFF
TRBD2 TRBJ2-7 TRBV4-1 . TGCGCCAGCAGCCAGGGACTAGCGGGAGCCGCTTACGAGCAGTACTTC CASSQGLAGAAYEQYF
. TRBJ2-7 TRBV3-1 . TGTGCCAGCAGCCAAGATATAGACTACGAGCAGTACTTC CASSQDIDYEQYF
. TRBJ2-5 TRBV7-2 few TGTGCCAGCAGCTATCCCAACAGGGTCGAGACCCAGTACTTC CASSYPNRVETQYF
TRBD1 TRBJ1-2 TRBV12-3/TRBV12-4 once TGTGCCAGCAGCAACCGGGGACAGAGAGTGAGTGGCTACACCTTC CASSNRGQRVSGYTF
TRBD2 TRBJ2-7 TRBV27 few TGTGCCAGCAGTCCCCGGACTAGCGGGGGTAGGGAGCAGTACTTC CASSPRTSGGREQYF
TRBD2 TRBJ2-3 TRBV6-2/TRBV6-3 . TGTGCCAGCGGGAGGGCGGGCCCAGATACGCAGTATTTT CASGRAGPDTQYF
TRBD2 TRBJ2-5 TRBV5-1 few TGCGCCAGCAGCCCTGGGCCTAGCGGGAATTACCAAGAGACCCAGTACTTC CASSPGPSGNYQETQYF
. TRBJ1-2 TRBV25-1 . TGTGCCAGCAGTGAATGGGGGACAACATTCTATGGCTACACCTTC CASSEWGTTFYGYTF
TRBD1 TRBJ1-6 TRBV10-3 . TGTGCCATCAGAGGGGACAGGGCCGGCAATTCACCCCTCCACTTT CAIRGDRAGNSPLHF
. TRBJ2-1 TRBV9 once TGTGCCAGCAGCCCCCATTCGGGGTACGAGCAGTTCTTC CASSPHSGYEQFF
TRBD2 TRBJ2-1 TRBV7-9 . TGTGCCAGCAGCAGCTCGGGACTAGCGGGAGTCAATGAGCAGTTCTTC CASSSSGLAGVNEQFF
. TRBJ2-3 TRBV12-3/TRBV12-4 few TGTGCCAGCAGTTTTGGTGGCCCAGATACGCAGTATTTT CASSFGGPDTQYF
TRBD1 TRBJ1-5 TRBV19 . TGTGCCAGTAGTAAACCGGGACAGGGAACCGTCAGCAATCAGCCCCAGCATTTT CASSKPGQGTVSNQPQHF
TRBD1 TRBJ2-1 TRBV29-1 . TGCAGCGACACGGCCCAGGGGGAGACCCAGTTCTTC CSDTAQGETQFF
. TRBJ2-5 TRBV28 . TGTGCCAGCAGATCACAGGGTAACCAAGAGACCCAGTACTTC CASRSQGNQETQYF
TRBD1 TRBJ2-7 TRBV28 . TGTGCCAGCAGTGCACAGGGGGCCCCGTACGAGCAGTACTTC CASSAQGAPYEQYF
. TRBJ2-2 TRBV6-2/TRBV6-3 . TGTGCCAGCACTCTAGGGACTCCGAACACCGGGGAGCTGTTTTTT CASTLGTPNTGELFF
TRBD1 TRBJ2-2 TRBV4-2 few TGTGCCAGCAGGACCGGGACAGGGGTAACCGGGGAGCTGTTTTTT CASRTGTGVTGELFF
TRBD2 TRBJ2-3 TRBV12-3/TRBV12-4 . TGTGCCAGCAGTCCCGGGACTAGCGGACTCGTGCAGTATTTT CASSPGTSGLVQYF
TRBD1 TRBJ2-7 TRBV28 few TGTGCCGTGGGGACAGGGCGGAACGAGCAGTACTTC CAVGTGRNEQYF
. TRBJ2-7 TRBV29-1 few TGCAGCGTTATTCTTGATTCCTACGAGCAGTACTTC CSVILDSYEQYF